These 32 T cell receptor beta chains came from one sample sequenced in a study of molecular identifiers for immune sequencing clone quantification. TCRdb re-called the PCR reads through MiXCR, storing one row per CDR3 protein. The sample lists about 640,000 distinct CDR3 sequences; 20% were seen once. Sequenced material: naive CD8+ T cells from blood, with Jurkat cell RNA spiked in. The subset denotes: FACS-sorted CD8+CD4-CCR7+CD45RA+ naive T cells. The receptors here all came from a human donor in good health. Some libraries in this study had Jurkat cell RNA spiked in.

This clonotype was counted at least ten times. The chain has TRBV4-3 and TRBJ2-1; D tentatively fits TRBD1 or TRBD2 (6 bases each). V was trimmed by 3 bases and J by 9 bases, leaving 15 bases between them. The CDR3 covers 14 residues. The germline V gene encodes CDR1 LGHNA and CDR2 YSLEER. Written as DNA, the CDR3 is TGCGCCAGCAGCCATACAAGAGGGGGGCTTGAGCAGTTCTTC. Translation gives CASSHTRGGLEQFF.

This clonotype occurred many times. DNA for the CDR3: TGTGCCAGCAGCTTGTATTTGAGCACAGATACGCAGTATTTT. This codes for CASSLYLSTDTQYF. V gene TRBV5-6 combines with J gene TRBJ2-3; no definite D call. CDR1 is SGHDT, CDR2 YYEEEE, per germline. Trimming left V 1 base short and J 0 bases short, with 6 bases between. This CDR3 region has 14 residues.

A word on this clonotype: The conserved final phenylalanine or tryptophan is absent from the CDR3, which likely points to a read error. The chain couples TRBV13 to TRBJ2-3; TRBD1 agrees at 8 bases. There are 15 residues in the CDR3. With 5 bases clipped from V and 6 bases from J, the junction kept 10 bases outside the gene matches. From germline, CDR1 is PRHDT and CDR2 FYEKMQ (reference sequence). This CDR3 is CASSDGTGGADTQYL. CDR3 coding DNA: TGTGCCAGCAGCGACGGGACAGGCGGTGCGGATACGCAGTATCTT.

The chain employs TRBV27 and TRBJ2-1; no definite D call. CDR3 length equals 15 residues. Trimming stripped 3 bases from V and 8 bases from J, with 17 bases between. Germline-derived CDR1 and CDR2 are MNHEY and SMNVEV (reference sequence). The CDR3 DNA sequence: TGTGCCAGCAGTTTGCCCCTTTCCCCGGTCGATGAGCAGTTCTTC. Its translation is CASSLPLSPVDEQFF.

This clonotype turned up a few times. The chain combines TRBV4-3 with TRBJ2-5; D is ambiguous. V was cut by 0 bases and J by 4 bases, with 12 bases left in between. Germline loops: CDR1 LGHNA, CDR2 YSLEER. The CDR3 totals 15 residues. The CDR3 region is CASSQDRQDGETQYF. CDR3 coding DNA: TGCGCCAGCAGCCAAGATAGGCAGGACGGAGAGACCCAGTACTTC.

This clonotype was counted only a few times. The chain couples TRBV12-3 or TRBV12-4 to TRBJ1-5; TRBD1 aligns across 8 bases. The length of the CDR3 is 14 residues. V gave up 7 bases and J gave up 7 bases; unmatched junction bases: 9. The DNA for the CDR3 is TGTGCCAGCAATCGCACAGGGGGGGAACAGCCCCAGCATTTT. Encoded protein: CASNRTGGEQPQHF.

This clonotype was recorded many times. The J gene is TRBJ2-3, the V gene TRBV10-3; 8 bases line up with TRBD1. CDR1 ENHRY and CDR2 SYGVKD come from the germline V gene. V lost 6 bases, J lost 2 bases, and 10 bases stayed unmatched. This CDR3 has 16 amino acids. CDR3 bases: TGTGCCATCAGAGCTGACCAGGGGGCCCTCACAGATACGCAGTATTTT. Protein sequence: CAIRADQGALTDTQYF.

On this clonotype itself: A much larger clone differs by one base, so this may be a read error. As the CDR3 is not closed by the conserved phenylalanine or tryptophan, this likely results from a read error. The genes are TRBV6-2 or TRBV6-3 and TRBJ2-7, with 7 bases lining up with TRBD1. Losses at the gene ends were 6 bases for V and 3 bases for J; bases not matched to a gene: 11. Germline V gene data show CDR1 as MNHEY and CDR2 as SVGEGT. The CDR3 loop spans 15 amino acids. The chain's CDR3 is CASSPNRQGYYEQYS. The CDR3 DNA reads as TGTGCCAGCAGCCCTAACCGACAGGGTTACTACGAGCAGTACTCC.

This clonotype was counted ten times or more. The chain joins TRBV9 to TRBJ1-4; D remains unclear. Trimming stripped 0 bases from V and 7 bases from J, with 13 bases between. The CDR3 contains 15 residues. In germline, CDR1 is SGDLS, CDR2 YYNGEE. CDR3 residues: CASSVADGGVEKLFF. CDR3 DNA: TGTGCCAGCAGCGTAGCCGACGGCGGGGTTGAAAAACTGTTTTTT.

The sample holds a few counts of this clonotype. The CDR3 DNA reads TGTGCCAGCAGCTCCACGGACAAGCTTAACTATGGCTACACCTTC. Translated: CASSSTDKLNYGYTF. V is TRBV5-6 and J is TRBJ1-2, with D possibly matching TRBD1 (5 bases). V lost 3 bases and J 1 base, leaving 13 bases between the germline ends. This CDR3 has 15 residues. Germline lookup yields CDR1 SGHDT and CDR2 YYEEEE.

This clonotype was counted many times. The chain employs TRBV10-2 and TRBJ1-6; D unresolved. With 4 bases removed from V and 7 bases from J, the gap between germline ends came to 11 bases. The CDR3 contains 14 residues. Germline V lookup: CDR1 WSHSY, CDR2 SAAADI. CDR3 protein: CASSAGGLNSPLHF. The CDR3, as DNA: TGCGCCAGCAGTGCGGGCGGGTTGAATTCACCCCTCCACTTT.

This clonotype was detected ten times or more. The V call is TRBV7-9, the J call TRBJ2-7; D possibly corresponds to TRBD1 (6 bases). The CDR3 sequence is 14 residues long. The ends were cut back, 5 bases at V and 2 bases at J, with 13 bases in the middle. CDR1 is SEHNR and CDR2 is FQNEAQ in the germline V gene (reference sequence). The CDR3 here is CASSTTQGPYEQYF. CDR3 in DNA: TGTGCCAGCAGCACCACACAGGGCCCCTACGAGCAGTACTTC. The whole variable domain, remainder taken from reference TRBV7-9 and TRBJ2-7, is DTGVSQNPRHKITKRGQNVTFRCDPISEHNRLYWYRQTLGQGPEFLTYFQNEAQLEKSRLLSDRFSAERPKGSFSTLEIQRTEQGDSAMYLCASSTTQGPYEQYFGPGTRLTVT.

This clonotype was counted many times. This chain uses TRBV12-3 or TRBV12-4 with TRBJ2-3; 11 bases are a match to TRBD2. V gave up 8 bases and J gave up 5 bases; unmatched junction bases: 6. This CDR3 region has 14 residues. CDR3 in amino acids: CASVAGGPGDTQYF. The CDR3 DNA is TGTGCCAGCGTAGCGGGAGGGCCTGGAGATACGCAGTATTTT.

The chain carries TRBV14 and TRBJ2-4; no definite D call. The V and J ends lost 1 base and 0 bases respectively, with 7 bases between them. The CDR3 runs 15 residues. CDR1 is SGHDN and CDR2 is FVKESK in the germline V gene. CDR3: CASSQGALAKNIQYF. Written as DNA, the CDR3 is TGTGCCAGCAGCCAAGGGGCACTAGCCAAAAACATTCAGTACTTC.

Points on this clonotype: A much larger clone differs by one base, so this may be a read error. This chain connects TRBV21-1 to TRBJ1-5. TRBV21-1 has pseudogene status. The CDR3 is 12 residues long. The CDR3 is CAGSSKRAPQHF. Written as DNA, the CDR3 is TGTGCCGGCAGCTCAAAAAGGGCCCCCCAGCATTTT.

This clonotype was counted many times. The genes are TRBV29-1 and TRBJ1-2; D possibly corresponds to TRBD1 (6 bases). Deletions cut 7 bases from V and 0 bases from J, with 12 bases between. Germline CDR1 is SQVTM and CDR2 is ANQGSEA. This CDR3 has 13 amino acids. The CDR3 spells CSAGWTANYGYTF. The CDR3, as DNA: TGCAGCGCCGGATGGACAGCTAACTATGGCTACACCTTC.

On this clonotype: Being one base from a much bigger clone, this may be a read error. Because it lacks the conserved phenylalanine or tryptophan at the end, this CDR3 is likely a read error. V and J are TRBV7-8 and TRBJ1-1, with D hard to call. V was clipped by 3 bases and J by 2 bases, with 10 bases between them. The length of the CDR3 is 14 residues. Germline-derived CDR1 and CDR2 are SGHVS and FQNEAQ. CDR3 amino acids: CASSLGRVNTEAFL. For the CDR3, the DNA is TGTGCCAGCAGCTTGGGTAGAGTTAACACTGAAGCTTTCCTT.

This clonotype appeared many times. This chain links TRBV29-1 with TRBJ2-2; D unresolved. The germline V gene has CDR1 SQVTM and CDR2 ANQGSEA. Trimming shortened V by 4 bases and J by 3 bases, and 9 bases separated the two germline ends. The CDR3 spans 13 residues. The CDR3 DNA reads as TGCAGCGTTGCGGACGGATACACCGGGGAGCTGTTTTTT. It yields the protein CSVADGYTGELFF.

This clonotype was recorded once. A much larger clonotype is one base distant, so this may be a read error. V is TRBV4-3 and J is TRBJ2-2; 9 nucleotides match TRBD2. CDR1 is LGHNA, CDR2 YSLEER, per germline. V shed 4 bases and J 6 bases; nucleotides not matched to a gene: 18. The CDR3 runs 19 residues. The CDR3 spells CASSPHIAGLAGMPGELFF. The CDR3 DNA reads as TGCGCCAGCAGCCCACACATCGCTGGGCTAGCGGGGATGCCCGGGGAGCTGTTTTTT.

This clonotype was seen a handful of times. The chain employs TRBV5-3 and TRBJ2-2; D call uncertain. TRBV5-3 counts as an open reading frame of uncertain function. This CDR3 spans 13 amino acids. The ends were cut back, 8 bases at V and 6 bases at J, with 14 bases in the middle. The CDR3 DNA is TGTGCCAGCAGAGAAGCACCTGCCGGGGAGCTGTTTTTT. Translation gives CASREAPAGELFF.

Ten or more counts support this clonotype. The chain carries TRBV15 and TRBJ2-3; possible D gene TRBD1, 5 bases. CDR3 length equals 17 residues. V dropped 0 bases and J dropped 3 bases, with 16 bases sitting between them. Germline V lookup: CDR1 LNHNV, CDR2 YYDKDF (reference sequence). The chain's CDR3 is CATSRDWVREGTDTQYF. The CDR3 DNA reads TGTGCCACCAGCAGAGATTGGGTCAGGGAAGGTACAGATACGCAGTATTTT.

This clonotype has more than one count but fewer than ten. The chain has TRBV9 and TRBJ2-3; D perhaps matches TRBD2 (6 bases). Germline V gene sequence: CDR1 SGDLS, CDR2 YYNGEE. Trimming took off 4 bases at V and 4 bases at J, with 19 bases between the two ends. The CDR3 consists of 16 residues. The CDR3 nucleotides read TGTGCCAGCAGCCCAAGGGACTCGTGGGGTGCAGATACGCAGTATTTT. Translated: CASSPRDSWGADTQYF.

This clonotype has ten or more counts. CDR3 amino acids: CASNLAGGSYEQYF. The CDR3 nucleotides read TGTGCCAGCAACCTAGCGGGAGGGTCCTACGAGCAGTACTTC. The chain joins TRBV28 to TRBJ2-7; 12 bases are a match to TRBD2. From germline, CDR1 is MDHEN and CDR2 SYDVKM. The V and J ends lost 7 bases and 1 base, in that order; junction bases with no gene match: 2. This CDR3 has 14 residues.

In this sample, this clonotype turned up a few times. The chain employs TRBV20-1 and TRBJ1-1, with D tentatively TRBD1 (5 bases). CDR1 DFQATT and CDR2 SNEGSKA come from the germline V gene (reference sequence). Trimming removed 0 bases at V and 1 base at J, with 9 bases between. This CDR3 spans 14 amino acids. The CDR3 loop is CSARDSTENTEAFF. CDR3 nucleotide sequence: TGCAGTGCTAGAGATTCGACAGAGAACACTGAAGCTTTCTTT.

The chain joins TRBV11-3 to TRBJ2-1; D assignment may be TRBD1 or TRBD2 (5 bases each). V was shortened by 2 bases and J by 7 bases, with 12 bases between the two germline ends. CDR1 is SGHNT and CDR2 is YENEEA in the germline V gene. The CDR3 sequence is 14 residues long. CDR3 nucleotides: TGTGCCAGCAGCTTACGGGGACGTCCTAATGAGCAGTTCTTC. Its protein is CASSLRGRPNEQFF.

This clonotype appeared many times. J is TRBJ2-3 and V is TRBV5-5, with TRBD2 as a possible D gene (6 bases). Trimming took 2 bases from V and 2 from J, leaving 12 bases between them. CDR1 is SGHKS and CDR2 is YYEKEE in the germline V gene (reference sequence). This CDR3 is built from 15 residues. CDR3 sequence: CASSFVGGFTDTQYF. The CDR3 coding sequence is TGTGCCAGCAGCTTTGTGGGAGGTTTCACAGATACGCAGTATTTT.

This chain joins TRBV30 and TRBJ2-7; D might be TRBD2 (6 bases). The CDR3 spans 11 residues. The V and J ends lost 8 bases and 4 bases respectively, with 12 bases between them. Per the germline V gene, CDR1 is GTSNPN and CDR2 is SVGIG (reference sequence). CDR3 sequence reads: CAVFGGYEQYF. For the CDR3, the DNA is TGTGCCGTGTTCGGGGGTTACGAGCAGTACTTC.

In this sample, this clonotype turned up many times. The rearrangement joins TRBV29-1 to TRBJ2-2; 7 bases line up with TRBD1. Germline loops: CDR1 SQVTM, CDR2 ANQGSEA. CDR3 length equals 15 residues. The trim removed 1 base at V and 4 bases at J, leaving 6 bases unmatched. The DNA for the CDR3 is TGCAGCGTTGAAGGGAGACAGGGACCCACCGGGGAGCTGTTTTTT. Protein product: CSVEGRQGPTGELFF.

V gene TRBV4-1 combines with J gene TRBJ2-7; 12 bases map to TRBD2. Germline lookup yields CDR1 MGHRA and CDR2 YSYEKL. V lost 2 bases, J lost 4 bases, and 3 bases stayed unmatched. This CDR3 comprises 15 residues. In nucleotides, the CDR3 is TGCGCCAGCAGCCAATCTAGCGGGGGGGGATACGAGCAGTACTTC. This gives the protein CASSQSSGGGYEQYF.

This clonotype was recorded many times. This rearrangement joins TRBV13 to TRBJ2-6, with D tentatively TRBD1 (5 bases). The CDR3 totals 17 residues. The germline V and J ends were trimmed by 0 bases and 3 bases, with 12 bases remaining between them. Germline CDR1 is PRHDT and CDR2 is FYEKMQ (reference sequence). This CDR3 reads CASSLGTVRFGANVLTF. The CDR3 region has the DNA TGTGCCAGCAGCTTAGGGACAGTAAGGTTTGGGGCCAACGTCCTGACTTTC.

Notes on this clonotype: One junction end does not reproduce the germline sequence, and a read error may be involved. The chain carries TRBV12-3 or TRBV12-4 and TRBJ2-7, with D possibly being TRBD1 (6 bases). The CDR3 consists of 15 residues. The CDR3 spells CASGFSGTQPYEQYF. In nucleotides, the CDR3 is TGTGCCAGCGGTTTTTCGGGGACACAACCCTACGAGCAGTACTTC.

Comments on this clonotype: This clone may be a read error of a much larger clone one base away. The genes are TRBV30 and TRBJ2-7; 9 nucleotides agree with TRBD1. The CDR3 is made up of 13 amino acids. CDR1 and CDR2 from the germline V gene are GTSNPN and SVGIG (reference sequence). This chain's CDR3 is CAWNLGTGNEQHF. The CDR3 DNA follows: TGTGCCTGGAATTTGGGGACAGGGAACGAGCAGCACTTC.